This record looks at one T cell receptor beta chain sequence and its context. What it binds is not known. This entry belongs to a study of T-cell reconstitution after alpha-beta-depleted transplantation in children. Findings and caveats of the study: Some patients owed their high day-60 TCRbeta diversity to surviving recipient T cells and thymic progenitors. Newly produced T cells mostly provided counts and TCRbeta diversity after one year, as hyperexpanded clones declined.

Looked up from germline, CDR1 is MNHEY and CDR2 is SVGAGI. Unmatched junction bases numbered 8, after V lost 2 bases and J lost 2 bases. CDR3 length: 16 residues. Preparation of the TCRbeta library used unique molecular identifiers. TCRdb reprocessed the PCR reads via MiXCR and lists one record per CDR3 protein. The sample shows fewer than 550,000 distinct CDR3 sequences, roughly 11% of them seen only once. This clonotype originated in a female patient aged 2-9 years who had a stem cell transplant for aplastic anemia, so the T cells may come from the graft donor. The genes are TRBV6-5 and TRBJ1-1, with 7 bases matching TRBD1. Sequences were derived from PBMCs, mostly from graft donor cells, sampled 180 days after TCRalphabeta/CD19-depleted stem cell transplant. CDR3 DNA: TGTGCCAGCAGTTACCGGGCAGGGGGGAAAAACACTGAAGCTTTCTTT. Encoded protein: CASSYRAGGKNTEAFF.